These 27 T cell receptor beta chains share one sample of origin, sequenced in a study of T cell responses to AZD1222 COVID-19 vaccine. TCRdb's table, derived via immunoSEQ multiplex PCR, lists solely in-frame clones and lacks some. The sample has over 100,000 clones, approximately 85% seen once. The specimen was peripheral blood, collected 28 days after the second dose of the MenACWY control vaccine. These receptors were obtained from an adult who received the MenACWY meningococcal vaccine as a control.

This clone was seen a few times. The CDR3 DNA is TGTGCCAGCAGATACCGGGACAGCCATGGTACTGAAGCTTTCTTT. It is translated as CASRYRDSHGTEAFF. This rearrangement joins TRBV2 to TRBJ1-1; 7 bases line up with TRBD1. Germline CDR1 reads SNHLY; CDR2 reads FYNNEI. There are 15 residues in the CDR3. The V gene end was trimmed by 6 bases and the J gene end by 5 bases; junction bases not matched to a gene: 12.

The genes are TRBV2 and TRBJ2-2; D gene uncertain. Trimming removed 3 bases at V and 0 bases at J, with 8 bases between. Germline V CDR1 and CDR2: SNHLY, FYNNEI. This CDR3 contains 15 residues. CDR3 bases: TGTGCCAGCAGTGAGCGGCGGTCGAACACCGGGGAGCTGTTTTTT. Its protein product is CASSERRSNTGELFF. The full variable domain, its missing parts supplied by reference TRBV2 and TRBJ2-2, is EPEVTQTPSHQVTQMGQEVILRCVPISNHLYFYWYRQILGQKVEFLVSFYNNEISEKSEIFDDQFSVERPDGSNFTLKIRSTKLEDSAMYFCASSERRSNTGELFFGEGSRLTVL.

The J gene is TRBJ2-4, the V gene TRBV5-1; possible D gene TRBD2, 6 bases. The CDR3 spans 14 residues. V lost 5 bases to trimming and J lost 0 bases, with 9 bases between them. Germline V CDR1 and CDR2: SGHRS, YFSETQ. The CDR3 reads CASRAGLAKNIQYF. The CDR3 region has the DNA TGCGCCAGCAGGGCGGGACTAGCCAAAAACATTCAGTACTTC. Based on the CDR3 plus reference TRBV5-1 and TRBJ2-4, the full variable domain is KAGVTQTPRYLIKTRGQQVTLSCSPISGHRSVSWYQQTPGQGLQFLFEYFSETQRNKGNFPGRFSGRQFSNSRSEMNVSTLELGDSALYLCASRAGLAKNIQYFGAGTRLSVL.

This clone has a single count. V usage is TRBV7-2 and J usage is TRBJ2-2; weak D call: TRBD2 (6 bases). The CDR3 runs 15 residues. Trimming left V 5 bases short and J 4 bases short, with 14 bases between. CDR1 and CDR2 (germline): SGHTA, FQGNSA. CDR3 protein: CASSLLGGFTGELFF. The CDR3 bases are TGTGCCAGCAGCCTCCTAGGAGGGTTCACCGGGGAGCTGTTTTTT.

CDR3 DNA: TGTGCCAGCAGCCATGAGGGATTACCTGGCCCTGAAGCTTTCTTT. Translated, it gives CASSHEGLPGPEAFF. The rearrangement joins TRBV4-2 to TRBJ1-1; unclear D gene. The germline CDR1 and CDR2 sequences are LGHNA and YNFKEQ. This CDR3 has 15 amino acids. The V end lost 3 bases, the J end lost 6 bases, and 17 bases lay between the germline ends.

The chain uses TRBV18 and TRBJ1-6, with 7 bases matching TRBD1. V trimming: 5 bases; J trimming: 8 bases; junction bases outside the gene matches: 9. The CDR3 is 15 amino acids. The V gene's germline CDR1 is KGHSH and CDR2 LQKENI. CDR3 nucleotides: TGTGCCAGCTCAAGAGACAGGGTCCCTGATTCACCCCTCCACTTT. Its protein product is CASSRDRVPDSPLHF.

This chain joins TRBV6-2 or TRBV6-3 and TRBJ1-5; D gene unclear. The V gene's germline CDR1 is MNHEY and CDR2 SVGEGT. This CDR3 is built from 12 residues. V lost 3 bases and J 5 bases, leaving 5 bases between the germline ends. The CDR3 bases are TGTGCCAGCAGTTATCAGTATCAGCCCCAGCATTTT. Translation gives CASSYQYQPQHF.

The chain combines TRBV18 with TRBJ1-2; D is ambiguous. V lost 2 bases, J lost 6 bases, and 10 bases lay in between. Germline assignment: CDR1 KGHSH and CDR2 LQKENI. The CDR3 sequence is 13 residues long. Written as DNA, the CDR3 is TGTGCCAGCTCACCAGACCTCTTAAATGGCTACACCTTC. Translated, it gives CASSPDLLNGYTF.

This chain links TRBV27 with TRBJ2-3, with 7 bases matching TRBD1. Germline V gene sequence: CDR1 MNHEY, CDR2 SMNVEV (reference sequence). This CDR3 has 14 residues. The J segment lost 1 base and the V segment lost 9 bases, leaving 7 bases of the junction unmatched. In nucleotides, the CDR3 is TGTGCCAGGAAGACAGGGCGGGGCACAGATACGCAGTATTTT. Encoded protein: CARKTGRGTDTQYF.

This chain uses TRBV18 with TRBJ2-3, with 8 bases lining up with TRBD1. V dropped 2 bases and J dropped 4; count of bases not matched to a gene: 5. CDR1 is KGHSH, CDR2 LQKENI, per germline. The CDR3 loop spans 15 amino acids. The CDR3 region has the DNA TGTGCCAGCTCACCAAACAGGGGGTTGGCAGATACGCAGTATTTT. Translating it yields CASSPNRGLADTQYF.

The genes are TRBV9 and TRBJ1-2; D may be TRBD1 (5 bases). Germline V gives CDR1 SGDLS, CDR2 YYNGEE. V was pared by 4 bases and J by 5 bases, with 21 bases between. The CDR3 extends over 16 amino acids. CDR3 DNA: TGTGCCAGCAGCATTTCTAGGGGCGTAGCGATGTATGGCTACACCTTC. Protein: CASSISRGVAMYGYTF.

The genes are TRBV5-4 and TRBJ1-6, with D maybe TRBD1 (6 bases). Trimming shortened V by 4 bases and J by 10 bases, and 12 bases separated the two germline ends. This CDR3 comprises 13 residues. Looked up from germline, CDR1 is SGHNT and CDR2 is YYREEE (reference sequence). CDR3 DNA: TGTGCCAGCAGCACCGACAGGTGGTCACCCCTCCACTTT. It codes for CASSTDRWSPLHF.

This chain joins TRBV11-1 and TRBJ1-5; D ambiguous. Trimming removed 1 base from V and 7 bases from J, with 8 bases in between. The CDR3 has 13 amino acids. Per germline, CDR1 SGHAT and CDR2 FQDESV (reference sequence). This CDR3 is CASSLGGDQPQHF. In DNA, the CDR3 is TGTGCCAGCAGCTTAGGGGGAGACCAGCCCCAGCATTTT.

The rearrangement joins TRBV10-3 to TRBJ1-2; TRBD1 agrees at 7 bases. Losses at the gene ends were 0 bases for V and 8 bases for J; bases not matched to a gene: 6. The V gene's germline CDR1 is ENHRY and CDR2 SYGVKD. This CDR3 region has 14 residues. The DNA of the CDR3 is TGTGCCATCAGTGAGTCGAGACAGGGAGGAGGCTACACCTTC. Translated, it gives CAISESRQGGGYTF.

The chain joins TRBV12-2 to TRBJ1-3. TRBV12-2 is shown as a pseudogene. The CDR3 is 14 amino acids. CDR3 in DNA: TGTGCAAGCGGGCGCCGCCCTCTTGGAAACACCATATATTTT. Amino acid sequence: CASGRRPLGNTIYF.

The rearrangement joins TRBV5-6 to TRBJ1-4, with 9 bases lining up with TRBD1. Germline V gene data show CDR1 as SGHDT and CDR2 as YYEEEE. This CDR3 is 14 amino acids long. V shed 4 bases and J 8 bases; nucleotides not matched to a gene: 6. CDR3 nucleotide sequence: TGTGCCAGCAGCGGACAGGGGCCTGGGGAAAAACTGTTTTTT. Protein: CASSGQGPGEKLFF.

This clone was seen only a few times. The CDR3 coding sequence is TGCAGCGTTGGGCGGGGCAACGTGGCCCAGTACTTC. As protein: CSVGRGNVAQYF. V usage is TRBV29-1 and J usage is TRBJ2-5, with D tentatively TRBD2 (6 bases). CDR1 is SQVTM, CDR2 ANQGSEA, per germline. The CDR3 is 12 residues long. V lost 4 bases and J 9 bases, leaving 15 bases between the germline ends.

The chain combines TRBV2 with TRBJ1-2, with TRBD1 identical over 9 bases. V lost 6 bases to trimming and J lost 2 bases; unmatched junction nucleotides: 7. The germline V gene encodes CDR1 SNHLY and CDR2 FYNNEI. The CDR3 extends over 15 amino acids. This chain's CDR3 is CASRAGTGSNYGYTF. The CDR3 bases are TGTGCCAGCAGAGCTGGGACAGGGTCGAACTATGGCTACACCTTC.

V is TRBV11-2 and J is TRBJ1-2; possibly TRBD1 for D (6 bases). This CDR3 is built from 15 residues. The V gene lost 4 bases and the J gene lost 5 bases, with 17 bases spanning the gap. The V gene's germline CDR1 is SGHAT and CDR2 FQNNGV. In DNA form, the CDR3 reads TGTGCCAGCAGCTCTACAGGGCGGGGAGCGTATGGCTACACCTTC. Translating gives CASSSTGRGAYGYTF.

The V call is TRBV28, the J call TRBJ1-1; a weak D match, TRBD1 (5 bases). Between the trimmed V and J ends, which lost 7 bases and 1 base, there was a span of 13 bases. The CDR3 runs 14 residues. Germline V CDR1 and CDR2: MDHEN, SYDVKM. CDR3 nucleotides: TGTGCCAGCACCCCGGTGGGGCAGAACACTGAAGCTTTCTTT. Translation gives CASTPVGQNTEAFF. Variable domain in full (rest from reference TRBV28 and TRBJ1-1): DVKVTQSSRYLVKRTGEKVFLECVQDMDHENMFWYRQDPGLGLRLIYFSYDVKMKEKGDIPEGYSVSREKKERFSLILESASTNQTSMYLCASTPVGQNTEAFFGQGTRLTVV.

The chain links TRBV13 to TRBJ2-1; the D gene is possibly TRBD2 (7 bases). CDR1 is PRHDT, CDR2 FYEKMQ, per germline (reference sequence). This CDR3 is 14 amino acids long. Trimming removed 9 bases from V and 5 bases from J, with 17 bases in between. The CDR3 loop is CASGGRGANNEQFF. The DNA of the CDR3 is TGTGCCAGTGGGGGACGGGGGGCTAACAATGAGCAGTTCTTC.

This chain links TRBV5-4 with TRBJ1-2; 8 bases match TRBD1. The CDR3 sequence is 17 residues long. V gave up 0 bases and J gave up 4 bases; unmatched junction bases: 11. From germline, CDR1 is SGHNT and CDR2 YYREEE (reference sequence). The CDR3 sequence is CASSLARGQGAVYGYTF. The DNA for the CDR3 is TGTGCCAGCAGCTTGGCAAGGGGGCAGGGGGCGGTCTATGGCTACACCTTC.

This clone was picked up one time. The V call is TRBV7-7, the J call TRBJ2-3; no reliable D call. The V and J ends lost 1 base and 3 bases respectively, with 14 bases between them. This CDR3 comprises 16 residues. Germline V gene lookup returns CDR1 SSHAT and CDR2 FNYEAQ (reference sequence). CDR3 sequence: CASSLGLRTGTDTQYF. CDR3 DNA: TGTGCCAGCAGCTTAGGTCTCCGGACCGGGACAGATACGCAGTATTTT.

The genes are TRBV5-1 and TRBJ2-1; TRBD2 matches at 12 bases. Looked up from germline, CDR1 is SGHRS and CDR2 is YFSETQ. The CDR3 extends over 16 amino acids. J gave up 4 bases and V 0 bases, and 2 bases lay outside the gene matches. CDR3 DNA sequence: TGCGCCAGCAGCTTGGAAGGACTAGCGGGGTACAATGAGCAGTTCTTC. Translated, it gives CASSLEGLAGYNEQFF.

The count of this clone is one. The chain uses TRBV12-3 or TRBV12-4 and TRBJ1-1; D is ambiguous. V lost 2 bases and J 6 bases, leaving 7 bases between the germline ends. The CDR3 contains 12 residues. CDR3 sequence (DNA): TGTGCCAGCAGTTTAAGGGTTGCTGAAGCTTTCTTT. Translation: CASSLRVAEAFF.

The chain recombines TRBV27 with TRBJ1-2; no definite D call. CDR3 length: 11 residues. CDR1 MNHEY and CDR2 SMNVEV come from the germline V gene (reference sequence). The germline V and J ends were trimmed by 6 bases and 8 bases, with 10 bases remaining between them. The CDR3 is CASRQAGGYTF. CDR3 DNA: TGTGCCAGCAGGCAGGCGGGGGGCTACACCTTC.

The rearrangement links TRBV5-1 to TRBJ1-3; D is ambiguous. The germline V and J ends were trimmed by 0 bases and 4 bases, with 11 bases remaining between them. Germline CDR1 SGHRS, CDR2 YFSETQ. The CDR3 is 15 amino acids. The CDR3 bases are TGCGCCAGCAGCTTGGTGGGCGCGGGAGGAAACACCATATATTTT. This sequence encodes CASSLVGAGGNTIYF.